These 9 T cell receptor beta chains came from one sample sequenced in a study of cytomegalovirus exposure and HLA in healthy donors. Both 60 Vbeta primers and 13 Jbeta primers went into the PCR. The method was immunoSEQ multiplex PCR; TCRdb's version includes in-frame clones alone and lacks a portion of them. This sample has roughly 160,000 clones; roughly 77% occur once, and the top ten carry 1%. The specimen sequenced was PBMCs. The receptors come from a woman in her forties or fifties in good health and CMV-seropositive.

The genes are TRBV7-6 and TRBJ1-5, with TRBD1 matching 9 bases. The germline CDR1 and CDR2 sequences are SGHVS and FNYEAQ. The CDR3 is 14 residues long. Germline trimming cut 5 bases from V and 7 bases from J; bases unmatched to any gene: 6. The CDR3 protein is CASSLGQGGQPQHF. In nucleotides, the CDR3 is TGTGCCAGCAGCCTGGGACAGGGCGGGCAGCCCCAGCATTTT.

This chain's CDR3 is CASSDNRSPNQPQHF. The CDR3 bases are TGTGCCAGCAGTGATAACAGAAGTCCCAATCAGCCCCAGCATTTT. This chain joins TRBV6-1 and TRBJ1-5; D call uncertain. Germline V lookup: CDR1 MNHNS, CDR2 SASEGT. Trimming took 3 bases from V and 3 from J, leaving 12 bases between them. The CDR3 loop spans 15 amino acids.

The chain carries TRBV29-1 and TRBJ1-6; D remains unclear. V was trimmed by 6 bases and J by 6 bases, leaving 15 bases between them. CDR1 is SQVTM and CDR2 is ANQGSEA in the germline V gene. The CDR3 contains 14 residues. The CDR3 sequence is CSVLLPGANSPLHF. The CDR3 region has the DNA TGCAGCGTCCTGTTACCGGGAGCTAATTCACCCCTCCACTTT.

The chain combines TRBV2 with TRBJ2-5, with 9 bases fitting TRBD1. The CDR3 runs to 15 residues. Germline lookup yields CDR1 SNHLY and CDR2 FYNNEI. Trimming took 7 bases from V and 5 from J; bases not matched to a gene: 11. The CDR3 DNA is TGTGCCAGCATCAGGGACAGGGCTGGAGGCGAGACCCAGTACTTC. This translates into CASIRDRAGGETQYF.

The chain combines TRBV11-2 with TRBJ2-3, with D possibly being TRBD1 (5 bases). Trimming left V 1 base short and J 4 bases short, with 12 bases between. CDR3 length: 15 residues. Per germline, CDR1 SGHAT and CDR2 FQNNGV. The CDR3 nucleotides read TGTGCCAGCAGCTTAGCGGACACCGTGTCAGATACGCAGTATTTT. Translated, it gives CASSLADTVSDTQYF. The full variable domain, in which reference TRBV11-2 and TRBJ2-3 provide the parts outside the CDR3, is EAGVAQSPRYKIIEKRQSVAFWCNPISGHATLYWYQQILGQGPKLLIQFQNNGVVDDSQLPKDRFSAERLKGVDSTLKIQPAKLEDSAVYLCASSLADTVSDTQYFGPGTRLTVL.

The rearrangement joins TRBV4-1 to TRBJ2-1, with 12 bases fitting TRBD2. Germline CDR1 is MGHRA and CDR2 is YSYEKL. The junction had 8 bases not matched to a gene; V was cut back by 0 bases and J by 8 bases. CDR3 length: 17 amino acids. The CDR3 loop is CASSQDVASGRDDEQFF. For the CDR3, the DNA is TGCGCCAGCAGCCAAGATGTCGCTAGCGGGAGGGACGATGAGCAGTTCTTC.

The CDR3 sequence is CASSNRNSIMNTEAFF. The CDR3 nucleotides read TGTGCCAGTAGTAACAGGAATTCCATCATGAACACTGAAGCTTTCTTT. The V call is TRBV19, the J call TRBJ1-1; maybe TRBD1 (5 bases). The V gene lost 4 bases and the J gene lost 0 bases, with 15 bases spanning the gap. The germline CDR1 and CDR2 sequences are LNHDA and SQIVND (reference sequence). The CDR3 runs to 16 residues.

This chain connects TRBV28 to TRBJ2-1; perhaps TRBD2 as D (5 bases). V lost 5 bases and J lost 2, with 13 bases in between. This CDR3 is 15 amino acids long. Germline V gives CDR1 MDHEN, CDR2 SYDVKM. CDR3 nucleotides: TGTGCCAGCAGTCCCAGGACTGTTACCTACAATGAGCAGTTCTTC. Residues: CASSPRTVTYNEQFF.

The chain employs TRBV27 and TRBJ2-1; maybe TRBD2 (6 bases). Germline V gene data show CDR1 as MNHEY and CDR2 as SMNVEV (reference sequence). This CDR3 is built from 14 residues. Trimming cost V 6 bases and J 4 bases, with 13 bases left between them. The DNA for the CDR3 is TGTGCCAGCAGGCTAGCGAGTAGGTACAATGAGCAGTTCTTC. Translation: CASRLASRYNEQFF.